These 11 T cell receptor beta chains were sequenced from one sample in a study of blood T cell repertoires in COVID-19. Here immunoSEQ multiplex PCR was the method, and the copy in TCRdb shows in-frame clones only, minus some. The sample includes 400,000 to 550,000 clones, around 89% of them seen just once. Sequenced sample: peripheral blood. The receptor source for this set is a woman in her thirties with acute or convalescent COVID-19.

As DNA, the CDR3 is TGTGCCAGCAGCCAATCGGTGAGCACAGATACGCAGTATTTT. Translated: CASSQSVSTDTQYF. The J gene is TRBJ2-3, the V gene TRBV3-1 (or the pseudogene TRBV3-2); D remains ambiguous. CDR3 size: 14 residues. V lost 2 bases to trimming and J lost 0 bases, with 6 bases between them. CDR1 is LGHDT and CDR2 is YNNKEL in the germline V gene (reference sequence).

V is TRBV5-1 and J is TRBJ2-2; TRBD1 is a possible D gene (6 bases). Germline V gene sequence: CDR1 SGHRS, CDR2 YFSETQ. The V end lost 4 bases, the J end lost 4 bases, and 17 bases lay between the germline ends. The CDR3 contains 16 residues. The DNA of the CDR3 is TGCGCCAGCAGCCGGTCACAGGGCCAAGTCACCGGGGAGCTGTTTTTT. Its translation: CASSRSQGQVTGELFF.

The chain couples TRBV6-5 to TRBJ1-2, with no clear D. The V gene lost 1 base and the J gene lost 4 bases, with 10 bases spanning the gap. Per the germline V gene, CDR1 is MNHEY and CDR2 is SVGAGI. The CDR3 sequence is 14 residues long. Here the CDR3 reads CASSYFLTGYGYTF. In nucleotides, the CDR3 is TGTGCCAGCAGTTACTTCCTGACGGGCTATGGCTACACCTTC.

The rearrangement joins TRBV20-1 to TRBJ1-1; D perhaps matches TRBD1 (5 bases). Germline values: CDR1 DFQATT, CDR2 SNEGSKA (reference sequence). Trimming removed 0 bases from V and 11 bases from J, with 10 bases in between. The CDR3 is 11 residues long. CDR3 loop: CSARDRDRAFF. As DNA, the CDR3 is TGCAGTGCTAGAGACAGGGATAGGGCTTTCTTT.

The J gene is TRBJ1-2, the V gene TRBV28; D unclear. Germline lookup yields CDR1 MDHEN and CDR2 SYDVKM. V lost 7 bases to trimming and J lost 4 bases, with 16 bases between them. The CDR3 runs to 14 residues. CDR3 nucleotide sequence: TGTGCCAGCACGGCGGGTCGAGCTTCCTATGGCTACACCTTC. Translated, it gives CASTAGRASYGYTF.

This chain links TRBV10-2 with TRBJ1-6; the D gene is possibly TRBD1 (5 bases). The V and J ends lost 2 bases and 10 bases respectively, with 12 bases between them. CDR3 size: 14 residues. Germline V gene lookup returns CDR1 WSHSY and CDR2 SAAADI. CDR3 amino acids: CASSETQGHSPLHF. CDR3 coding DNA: TGCGCCAGCAGTGAGACCCAGGGTCACTCACCCCTCCACTTT.

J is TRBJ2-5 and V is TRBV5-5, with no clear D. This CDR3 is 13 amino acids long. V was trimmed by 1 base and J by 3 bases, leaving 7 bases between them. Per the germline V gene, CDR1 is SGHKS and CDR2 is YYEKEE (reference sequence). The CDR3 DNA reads TGTGCCAGCAGCTTGTATGGAGAAGAGACCCAGTACTTC. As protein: CASSLYGEETQYF.

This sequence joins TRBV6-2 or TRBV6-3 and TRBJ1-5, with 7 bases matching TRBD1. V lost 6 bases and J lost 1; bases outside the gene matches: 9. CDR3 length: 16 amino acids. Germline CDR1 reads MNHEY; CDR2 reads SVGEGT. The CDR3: CASSPTGTASNQPQHF. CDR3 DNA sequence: TGTGCCAGCAGCCCTACCGGGACAGCCAGCAATCAGCCCCAGCATTTT.

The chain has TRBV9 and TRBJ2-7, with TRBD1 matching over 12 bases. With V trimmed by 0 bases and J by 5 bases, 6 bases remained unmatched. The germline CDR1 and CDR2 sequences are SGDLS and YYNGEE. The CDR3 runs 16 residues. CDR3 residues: CASSVGGTGGTDEQYF. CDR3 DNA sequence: TGTGCCAGCAGCGTAGGGGGGACAGGGGGCACGGACGAGCAGTACTTC.

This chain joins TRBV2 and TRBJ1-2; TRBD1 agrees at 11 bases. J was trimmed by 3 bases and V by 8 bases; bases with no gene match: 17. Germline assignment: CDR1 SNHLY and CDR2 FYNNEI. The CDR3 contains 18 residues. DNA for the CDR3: TGTGCCAGCGAGAGAAGTAGGACAGGGGGCCCCGAGCACTATGGCTACACCTTC. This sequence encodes CASERSRTGGPEHYGYTF.

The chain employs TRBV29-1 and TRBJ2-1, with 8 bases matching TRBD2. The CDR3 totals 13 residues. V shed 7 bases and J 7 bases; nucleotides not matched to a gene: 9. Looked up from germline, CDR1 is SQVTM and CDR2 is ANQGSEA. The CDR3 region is CSGKTGTRNEQFF. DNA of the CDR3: TGCAGCGGCAAGACCGGGACTAGAAATGAGCAGTTCTTC.